The 24 T cell receptor beta chains presented below share a single source sample, sequenced in a study of T cell responses to AZD1222 COVID-19 vaccine. Data came from immunoSEQ multiplex PCR; TCRdb stores just in-frame clones and leaves some out. The sample lists about 120,000 clones; 85% to 95% were seen once. Sequencing was performed on peripheral blood, taken on day 0 of AZD1222 vaccination. All receptors come from an adult in good health.

V and J are TRBV29-1 and TRBJ2-2, with D uncertain. V was cut by 4 bases and J by 0 bases, with 6 bases left in between. The CDR3 loop spans 13 amino acids. Germline V gives CDR1 SQVTM, CDR2 ANQGSEA. CDR3 DNA sequence: TGCAGCGTTGGCCATTCGAACACCGGGGAGCTGTTTTTT. Amino acid sequence: CSVGHSNTGELFF.

This rearrangement joins TRBV7-2 to TRBJ1-5, with D tentatively TRBD1 (6 bases). Trimming stripped 5 bases from V and 9 bases from J, with 20 bases between. The CDR3 extends over 15 amino acids. Germline V gives CDR1 SGHTA, CDR2 FQGNSA. CDR3 sequence reads: CASSPEGGSGRPQHF. Here the CDR3 DNA reads TGTGCCAGCAGCCCGGAGGGGGGCAGCGGCAGGCCCCAGCATTTT.

J is TRBJ1-1 and V is TRBV30, with D possibly TRBD1 on 6 matching bases. Germline-derived CDR1 and CDR2 are GTSNPN and SVGIG (reference sequence). V was shortened by 2 bases and J by 8 bases, with 12 bases between the two germline ends. The CDR3 has 12 residues. The CDR3 loop reads CAWSFSGQEAFF. DNA for the CDR3: TGTGCCTGGAGTTTTTCCGGACAGGAAGCTTTCTTT.

The V and J genes are TRBV24-1 and TRBJ1-3; D gene unclear. Trimming took 9 bases from V and 4 from J, leaving 9 bases between them. Germline CDR1 reads KGHDR; CDR2 reads SFDVKD. This CDR3 spans 12 amino acids. In DNA, the CDR3 is TGTGCCACCCAGAGGTCAGGAAACACCATATATTTT. This codes for CATQRSGNTIYF.

The chain carries TRBV6-4 and TRBJ2-2; the match to TRBD2 covers 8 bases. V was clipped by 5 bases and J by 6 bases; unmatched bases: 8. This CDR3 has 15 amino acids. Per germline, CDR1 MRHNA and CDR2 SNTAGT. CDR3 sequence: CASSPGLAGAGELFF. CDR3 nucleotides: TGTGCCAGCAGTCCCGGACTAGCCGGCGCCGGGGAGCTGTTTTTT.

This chain connects TRBV6-4 to TRBJ2-1, with a weak D call TRBD2 (6 bases). Germline V gene lookup returns CDR1 MRHNA and CDR2 SNTAGT. CDR3 size: 14 residues. The ends were cut back, 2 bases at V and 6 bases at J, with 11 bases in the middle. The CDR3 reads CASSDGSGSNEQFF. The CDR3 DNA follows: TGTGCCAGCAGTGACGGTAGCGGCTCCAATGAGCAGTTCTTC.

The rearrangement joins TRBV18 to TRBJ2-5; D remains unclear. CDR1 is KGHSH, CDR2 LQKENI, per germline. Trimming left V 2 bases short and J 1 base short, with 11 bases between. The CDR3 is 15 residues long. CDR3 protein: CASSPILDTQETQYF. CDR3 in DNA: TGTGCCAGCTCACCAATTTTAGACACCCAAGAGACCCAGTACTTC. The full variable domain, rest sourced from reference TRBV18 and TRBJ2-5, is NAGVMQNPRHLVRRRGQEARLRCSPMKGHSHVYWYRQLPEEGLKFMVYLQKENIIDESGMPKERFSAEFPKEGPSILRIQQVVRGDSAAYFCASSPILDTQETQYFGPGTRLLVL.

DNA for the CDR3: TGCAGCGTTGAACTCAATACTGGGCCCTCTGATGGCTACACCTTC. It codes for CSVELNTGPSDGYTF. The rearrangement uses TRBV29-1 and TRBJ1-2; D uncertain. V was cut by 2 bases and J by 6 bases, with 19 bases left in between. From germline, CDR1 is SQVTM and CDR2 ANQGSEA. The CDR3 extends over 15 amino acids. Full variable domain (missing parts from reference TRBV29-1 and TRBJ1-2): SAVISQKPSRDICQRGTSLTIQCQVDSQVTMMFWYRQQPGQSLTLIATANQGSEATYESGFVIDKFPISRPNLTFSTLTVSNMSPEDSSIYLCSVELNTGPSDGYTFGSGTRLTVV.

J is TRBJ2-5 and V is TRBV5-1; TRBD1 might be the D (5 bases). V dropped 0 bases and J dropped 4 bases, with 13 bases sitting between them. The CDR3 covers 15 residues. Germline CDR1 is SGHRS and CDR2 is YFSETQ. The CDR3 spells CASSLGFGAAETQYF. CDR3 sequence (DNA): TGCGCCAGCAGCTTGGGTTTTGGGGCTGCAGAGACCCAGTACTTC. Using reference TRBV5-1 and TRBJ2-5 for the parts outside the CDR3, the full variable domain is KAGVTQTPRYLIKTRGQQVTLSCSPISGHRSVSWYQQTPGQGLQFLFEYFSETQRNKGNFPGRFSGRQFSNSRSEMNVSTLELGDSALYLCASSLGFGAAETQYFGPGTRLLVL.

The J gene is TRBJ1-2, the V gene TRBV5-1; maybe TRBD1 (6 bases). This CDR3 contains 14 residues. Trimming removed 2 bases at V and 5 bases at J, with 13 bases between. Germline V gives CDR1 SGHRS, CDR2 YFSETQ. The CDR3 DNA follows: TGCGCCAGCAGCTTCGGACAGTCGCAATATGGCTACACCTTC. Translated: CASSFGQSQYGYTF.

The gene calls are TRBV30 and TRBJ1-1; possibly TRBD1 for D (5 bases). Germline V CDR1 and CDR2: GTSNPN, SVGIG (reference sequence). V was shortened by 6 bases and J by 2 bases, with 22 bases between the two germline ends. The CDR3 length is 16 residues. CDR3 coding DNA: TGTGCCTGTCAACTTGGGGAATCGGGACCCAACACTGAAGCTTTCTTT. Encoded protein: CACQLGESGPNTEAFF.

The chain combines TRBV2 with TRBJ1-5, with 7 bases identical to TRBD1. Losses at the gene ends were 5 bases for V and 4 bases for J; bases not matched to a gene: 8. The CDR3 length is 15 residues. Germline CDR1 is SNHLY and CDR2 is FYNNEI. The CDR3 DNA is TGTGCCAGCAGTATAACCGGGACAGCTAATCAGCCCCAGCATTTT. This codes for CASSITGTANQPQHF.

The rearrangement joins TRBV19 to TRBJ2-2, with 8 nucleotides matching TRBD1. The V gene end was trimmed by 6 bases and the J gene end by 1 base; junction bases not matched to a gene: 10. The CDR3 contains 17 residues. Per the germline V gene, CDR1 is LNHDA and CDR2 is SQIVND (reference sequence). The CDR3 is CASSPGTGFGNTGELFF. The CDR3, as DNA: TGTGCCAGTAGCCCCGGGACAGGTTTTGGGAACACCGGGGAGCTGTTTTTT. Using reference TRBV19 and TRBJ2-2 for the parts outside the CDR3, the full variable domain is DGGITQSPKYLFRKEGQNVTLSCEQNLNHDAMYWYRQDPGQGLRLIYYSQIVNDFQKGDIAEGYSVSREKKESFPLTVTSAQKNPTAFYLCASSPGTGFGNTGELFFGEGSRLTVL.

This chain links TRBV6-5 with TRBJ1-5; tentatively, D is TRBD1 (6 bases). The CDR3 has 13 amino acids. CDR1 and CDR2 (germline): MNHEY, SVGAGI. V gave up 7 bases and J gave up 6 bases, with 13 bases separating them. In nucleotides, the CDR3 is TGTGCCAGCACAGGACAGAAATCTCAGCCCCAGCATTTT. Its protein is CASTGQKSQPQHF.

The V call is TRBV12-5, the J call TRBJ1-5; no clear D gene. The length of the CDR3 is 14 residues. Per germline, CDR1 LGHNT and CDR2 FRNRAP. The V end lost 3 bases, the J end lost 6 bases, and 12 bases lay between the germline ends. The CDR3 reads CASGLTGYFQPQHF. In DNA form, the CDR3 reads TGTGCTAGTGGTTTAACCGGGTATTTTCAGCCCCAGCATTTT.

The V gene is TRBV25-1, the J gene TRBJ2-3; 8 nucleotides agree with TRBD2. The V and J ends lost 3 bases and 2 bases, in that order; junction bases with no gene match: 10. Germline V CDR1 and CDR2: MGHDK, SYGVNS. There are 17 residues in the CDR3. Here the CDR3 DNA reads TGTGCCAGCAGTGAGGGGGGAGCGGGGGACCCCACAGATACGCAGTATTTT. Translation: CASSEGGAGDPTDTQYF.

The V gene is TRBV4-1, the J gene TRBJ1-5, with D tentatively TRBD1 (5 bases). The CDR3 contains 15 residues. Trimming removed 3 bases at V and 3 bases at J, with 12 bases between. Germline V lookup: CDR1 MGHRA, CDR2 YSYEKL. The CDR3 coding sequence is TGCGCCAGCAGCCAGTTCCAGGGATCCAATCAGCCCCAGCATTTT. Protein product: CASSQFQGSNQPQHF.

This clone has just one count. V gene TRBV7-9 combines with J gene TRBJ2-5; TRBD2 matches 14 bases. Trimming removed 3 bases from V and 1 base from J; junction bases left unmatched: 1. The germline V gene has CDR1 SEHNR and CDR2 FQNEAQ (reference sequence). The CDR3 totals 16 residues. The CDR3 is CASSLGTSGGQETQYF. For the CDR3, the DNA is TGTGCCAGCAGCTTGGGGACTAGCGGGGGCCAAGAGACCCAGTACTTC.

V usage is TRBV28 and J usage is TRBJ2-7; D remains ambiguous. The V gene lost 6 bases and the J gene lost 4 bases, with 10 bases spanning the gap. CDR3 size: 12 residues. Germline V lookup: CDR1 MDHEN, CDR2 SYDVKM. This CDR3 is CASSLGGYEQYF. The CDR3 DNA follows: TGTGCCAGCAGCCTAGGTGGATACGAGCAGTACTTC.

The chain links TRBV30 to TRBJ1-6; no clear D gene. CDR3 length: 13 amino acids. V lost 2 bases and J 9 bases, leaving 11 bases between the germline ends. Germline V gene sequence: CDR1 GTSNPN, CDR2 SVGIG (reference sequence). The CDR3: CAWSQGLRSPLHF. The CDR3 DNA reads as TGTGCCTGGAGTCAAGGCCTGCGTTCACCCCTCCACTTT.

The chain uses TRBV6-4 and TRBJ2-2; 8 bases are a match to TRBD2. CDR1 and CDR2 from the germline V gene are MRHNA and SNTAGT. The CDR3 covers 16 residues. Trimming removed 4 bases from V and 2 bases from J; junction bases left unmatched: 6. CDR3 amino acids: CASSAGGGSNTGELFF. The CDR3 DNA reads as TGTGCCAGCAGTGCCGGCGGGGGGTCAAACACCGGGGAGCTGTTTTTT.

V is TRBV12-5 and J is TRBJ2-1; 8 bases fit TRBD1. The CDR3 extends over 16 amino acids. Germline values: CDR1 LGHNT, CDR2 FRNRAP. V trimming: 0 bases; J trimming: 6 bases; junction bases outside the gene matches: 7. The CDR3 loop is CASGLVLQGAANEQFF. CDR3 nucleotides: TGTGCTAGTGGTTTGGTATTGCAGGGGGCGGCCAATGAGCAGTTCTTC.

The J gene is TRBJ1-2, the V gene TRBV5-6, with D possibly TRBD1 on 5 matching bases. Trimming took off 4 bases at V and 0 bases at J, with 10 bases between the two ends. Germline values: CDR1 SGHDT, CDR2 YYEEEE. The CDR3 loop spans 14 amino acids. The CDR3 reads CASSPDTSNYGYTF. The CDR3 DNA sequence: TGTGCCAGCAGCCCGGACACCTCTAACTATGGCTACACCTTC.

J is TRBJ1-2 and V is TRBV6-5; 7 bases line up with TRBD1. The V gene's germline CDR1 is MNHEY and CDR2 SVGAGI. V lost 6 bases, J lost 8 bases, and 9 bases stayed unmatched. The CDR3 has 13 residues. The CDR3 bases are TGTGCCAGCAGGAGGGACAGCCAACGGGGCTACACCTTC. Encoded protein: CASRRDSQRGYTF.